This T cell receptor (beta chain) appears in the sequencing data of a study of cytomegalovirus exposure and HLA in healthy donors. The germline V gene has CDR1 MNHEY and CDR2 SVGAGI. The CDR3 is 14 residues long. Trimming stripped 7 bases from V and 4 bases from J, with 16 bases between. Generated by immunoSEQ multiplex PCR, the TCRdb table keeps only in-frame clones and is missing some. This table has tens of thousands of clones, 80% to 95% appearing once. The V gene is TRBV6-5, the J gene TRBJ2-5, with D perhaps TRBD2 (6 bases). The sequencing sample was made of PBMCs. This sequence was found in a woman younger than 35 in good health and CMV-seronegative. For the CDR3, the DNA is TGTGCCAGCATGGAGGACTACTCCACAGAGACCCAGTACTTC. It codes for CASMEDYSTETQYF.